This TCR beta chain was found in a study of blood T cell repertoires in COVID-19. The data were produced by immunoSEQ multiplex PCR, yet TCRdb's version contains in-frame clones alone and is incomplete. The table includes 200,000 or so clones, 88% detected once. Trimming at V came to 10 bases and at J to 5 bases, leaving 13 bases not matched to a gene. This CDR3 comprises 18 residues. The germline V gene has CDR1 LNHDA and CDR2 SQIVND (reference sequence). The sequence was collected from a woman aged 25 to 39 who had recovered from COVID-19. The chain is built from TRBV19 and TRBJ2-2, with 16 positions matching TRBD2. Sequenced input: PBMCs or T cells enriched from blood (not recorded which). In nucleotides, the CDR3 is TGTGCCATCCAATCCAGCGGGACTAGCGGGGGGGCGACCGGGGAGCTGTTTTTT. Amino acids: CAIQSSGTSGGATGELFF.